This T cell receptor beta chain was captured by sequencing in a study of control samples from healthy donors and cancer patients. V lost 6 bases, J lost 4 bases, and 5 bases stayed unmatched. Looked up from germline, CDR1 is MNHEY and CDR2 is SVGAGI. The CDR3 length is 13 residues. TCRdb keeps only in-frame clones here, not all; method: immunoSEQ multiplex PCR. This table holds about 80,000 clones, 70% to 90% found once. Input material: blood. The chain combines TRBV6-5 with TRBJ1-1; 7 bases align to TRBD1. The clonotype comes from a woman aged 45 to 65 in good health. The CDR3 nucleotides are TGTGCCAGCAGGAACCCAGGGGGCACTGAAGCTTTCTTT. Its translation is CASRNPGGTEAFF.